Listed below are T cell receptor beta chains from one sample, sequenced in a study of metastatic and nonmetastatic thyroid tumors. TCRdb re-clonotyped the PCR reads through MiXCR. The sample yields over 65,000 clones, approximately 12% seen once. Sequencing was done on a sample of tumor tissue. These TCRs come from a female donor with papillary thyroid cancer or a benign thyroid nodule (not recorded which). Some clones in this sample may be carry-over from other donors' samples. Each CDR3 is given with its conserved first and last residue. The D gene is left open where the match is weak. Rows give clone size only sometimes, using once, few, many, or a class for an expanded clone.

D: NA; V: TRBV6-6; J: TRBJ2-7; size: NA; CDR3: CASSYSSGVGFYEQYF; DNA: TGTGCCAGCAGTTACTCGAGTGGGGTGGGCTTCTACGAGCAGTACTTC
D: TRBD1; V: TRBV9; J: TRBJ2-1; size: many; CDR3: CASSVVGRGRDNEQFF; DNA: TGTGCCAGCAGCGTAGTAGGTAGGGGGCGAGACAATGAGCAGTTCTTC
D: NA; V: TRBV5-1; J: TRBJ1-1; size: many; CDR3: CASSRMGMNTEAFF; DNA: TGCGCCAGCAGCCGCATGGGTATGAACACTGAAGCTTTCTTT
D: NA; V: TRBV5-1; J: TRBJ2-1; size: NA; CDR3: CASSARPPLATRGDEQFF; DNA: TGCGCCAGCAGCGCCCGCCCACCCTTGGCCACGAGAGGCGATGAGCAGTTCTTC
D: NA; V: TRBV7-6; J: TRBJ2-7; size: NA; CDR3: CASSLAVGHSTYDQYF; DNA: TGTGCCAGCAGCTTAGCGGTGGGGCACAGCACCTACGATCAGTACTTC
D: NA; V: TRBV30; J: TRBJ1-2; size: many; CDR3: CAWIPETNGYTF; DNA: TGTGCCTGGATTCCCGAGACCAATGGCTACACCTTC
D: NA; V: TRBV19; J: TRBJ2-1; size: many; CDR3: CASSISPSMEQFF; DNA: TGTGCCAGTAGTATCTCCCCCTCAATGGAGCAGTTCTTC
D: TRBD2; V: TRBV6-5; J: TRBJ2-5; size: NA; CDR3: CASSYLLTGLAGAANIQYF; DNA: TGTGCCAGCAGTTACCTGTTAACGGGACTAGCGGGAGCCGCAAACATCCAGTATTTC
D: NA; V: TRBV2; J: TRBJ1-6; size: many; CDR3: CASRGLSPLHF; DNA: TGTGCCAGCAGGGGGCTTTCACCCCTCCACTTT
D: NA; V: TRBV12-3/TRBV12-4; J: TRBJ2-5; size: NA; CDR3: CASSLQYEETQYF; DNA: TGTGCCAGCAGTTTACAGTACGAAGAGACACAGTACTTC
D: NA; V: TRBV5-1; J: TRBJ2-3; size: many; CDR3: CASSLVSRGAHTDTQYF; DNA: TGCGCCAGCAGCTTGGTCTCCCGAGGGGCCCACACAGATACGCAGTATTTT
D: TRBD1; V: TRBV5-1; J: TRBJ1-2; size: many; CDR3: CASSRQGLGDYGYTF; DNA: TGCGCCAGCAGCCGACAGGGGCTAGGGGACTATGGCTACACCTTC
D: NA; V: TRBV6-1; J: TRBJ2-4; size: many; CDR3: CASSERPRDGENQYF; DNA: TGTGCCAGCAGTGAACGGCCCCGGGACGGAGAGAATCAGTACTTC
D: NA; V: TRBV5-1; J: TRBJ2-3; size: many; CDR3: CASSLDRAEDTQYF; DNA: TGCGCCAGCAGCTTGGACAGGGCGGAAGATACGCAGTATTTT
D: NA; V: TRBV2; J: TRBJ2-7; size: NA; CDR3: CASSVAGVASYNEQFYEQYF; DNA: TGTGCCAGCAGTGTCGCCGGGGTTGCTTCTTACAATGAGCAGTTCTACGAGCAGTACTTC
D: TRBD2; V: TRBV28; J: TRBJ2-3; size: NA; CDR3: CASSLLSAGVADTQYF; DNA: TGTGCCAGCAGTTTATTGTCGGCGGGAGTAGCAGATACGCAGTATTTT
D: NA; V: TRBV5-6; J: TRBJ2-4; size: few; CDR3: CASSLESVAKNIQYF; DNA: TGTGCCAGCAGCTTAGAGAGTGTAGCCAAAAACATTCAGTACTTC
D: TRBD1; V: TRBV20-1; J: TRBJ1-5; size: many; CDR3: CSARDRDRQGAREPQHF; DNA: TGCAGTGCTAGAGATCGAGACAGACAGGGGGCCCGAGAGCCCCAGCATTTT
D: TRBD2; V: TRBV12-3/TRBV12-4; J: TRBJ2-1; size: many; CDR3: CASSLGTSHEQFF; DNA: TGTGCCAGCAGTTTAGGGACTAGTCATGAGCAGTTCTTC
D: NA; V: TRBV19; J: TRBJ1-2; size: NA; CDR3: CASPFAANYGYTF; DNA: TGTGCCAGTCCCTTTGCAGCCAACTATGGCTACACCTTC
D: NA; V: TRBV5-6; J: TRBJ1-2; size: many; CDR3: CASSAAGGGGYTF; DNA: TGTGCCAGCAGCGCCGCGGGGGGAGGTGGCTACACCTTC
D: TRBD2; V: TRBV6-1; J: TRBJ2-1; size: many; CDR3: CASTPGLGLYNEQFF; DNA: TGTGCCAGCACCCCGGGACTAGGACTTTACAATGAGCAGTTCTTC
D: NA; V: TRBV7-3; J: TRBJ1-1; size: many; CDR3: CASSSQGNTEAFF; DNA: TGTGCCAGCAGCTCACAGGGTAACACTGAAGCTTTCTTT
D: NA; V: TRBV24-1; J: TRBJ2-1; size: few; CDR3: CATRGASYNEQFF; DNA: TGTGCCACCAGGGGTGCATCCTACAATGAGCAGTTCTTC
D: NA; V: TRBV20-1; J: TRBJ2-3; size: many; CDR3: CSARDPSTDTQYF; DNA: TGCAGTGCTCGGGACCCTAGCACAGATACGCAGTATTTT
D: NA; V: TRBV7-9; J: TRBJ2-3; size: many; CDR3: CASSLAQSTDTQYF; DNA: TGTGCCAGCAGCTTAGCACAGAGCACAGATACGCAGTATTTT
D: TRBD1; V: TRBV5-5; J: TRBJ1-5; size: many; CDR3: CASSQGQGSYQPQHF; DNA: TGTGCCAGCAGTCAAGGACAGGGTTCTTATCAGCCCCAGCATTTT
D: NA; V: TRBV20-1; J: TRBJ2-5; size: NA; CDR3: CSGQSRDTQYF; DNA: TGCAGTGGACAGTCCCGAGATACCCAGTACTTC
D: TRBD1; V: TRBV5-1; J: TRBJ2-3; size: many; CDR3: CASSWDRGATDTQYF; DNA: TGCGCCAGCAGTTGGGACAGGGGGGCCACAGATACGCAGTATTTT
D: TRBD2; V: TRBV7-2; J: TRBJ2-3; size: many; CDR3: CASSIGGGTDTQYF; DNA: TGTGCCAGCAGCATCGGGGGGGGCACAGATACGCAGTATTTT
D: NA; V: TRBV27; J: TRBJ2-2; size: many; CDR3: CASSLRNTGELFF; DNA: TGTGCCAGCAGTTTAAGGAACACCGGGGAGCTGTTTTTT
D: TRBD1; V: TRBV27; J: TRBJ2-6; size: many; CDR3: CASSSRTGLRRGANVLTF; DNA: TGTGCCAGCTCCTCCCGGACAGGCCTCCGTCGAGGGGCCAACGTCCTGACTTTC
D: TRBD1; V: TRBV19; J: TRBJ1-1; size: many; CDR3: CASRDSRFGTEAFF; DNA: TGTGCCAGCAGGGACAGTAGGTTCGGCACTGAAGCTTTCTTT
D: TRBD1; V: TRBV10-3; J: TRBJ2-7; size: many; CDR3: CAISPDRDVTYEQYF; DNA: TGTGCCATCAGCCCTGACAGGGACGTAACTTACGAGCAGTACTTC
D: NA; V: TRBV28; J: TRBJ2-1; size: many; CDR3: CASSLGPRKQYNEQFF; DNA: TGTGCCAGCAGTTTAGGGCCACGGAAACAATACAATGAGCAGTTCTTC
D: NA; V: TRBV6-6; J: TRBJ2-7; size: NA; CDR3: CASSYSSPGSYEQYF; DNA: TGTGCCAGCAGTTACTCGAGTCCAGGCTCCTACGAGCAGTACTTC
D: NA; V: TRBV6-1; J: TRBJ2-7; size: many; CDR3: CASSDPGGSHGGEQYF; DNA: TGTGCCAGCAGTGACCCGGGTGGATCCCATGGCGGCGAGCAGTACTTC
D: TRBD2; V: TRBV20-1; J: TRBJ2-7; size: NA; CDR3: CSARDLAGDYYEQYF; DNA: TGCAGTGCTAGAGATCTAGCGGGGGACTACTACGAGCAGTACTTC
D: NA; V: TRBV3-1; J: TRBJ2-7; size: many; CDR3: CASSQYYEQYF; DNA: TGTGCCAGCAGCCAATACTACGAGCAGTACTTC
D: NA; V: TRBV9; J: TRBJ1-6; size: NA; CDR3: CARSVESHRISPLHF; DNA: TGTGCCAGAAGCGTAGAGTCCCACAGGATCTCACCCCTCCACTTT
D: TRBD1; V: TRBV28; J: TRBJ1-1; size: many; CDR3: CASSYRDRGRTEAFF; DNA: TGTGCCAGCAGTTATCGTGACAGGGGTCGGACTGAAGCTTTCTTT
D: NA; V: TRBV5-1; J: TRBJ1-1; size: many; CDR3: CASSLSMNTEAFF; DNA: TGCGCCAGCAGCTTATCTATGAACACTGAAGCTTTCTTT
D: NA; V: TRBV6-1; J: TRBJ2-3; size: NA; CDR3: CASSKQDTDTQYF; DNA: TGTGCCAGCAGCAAACAAGACACAGATACGCAGTATTTT
D: TRBD1; V: TRBV28; J: TRBJ1-6; size: many; CDR3: CASSLEGRGNSPLHF; DNA: TGTGCCAGCAGTTTAGAGGGCAGGGGGAATTCACCCCTCCACTTT
D: TRBD1; V: TRBV19; J: TRBJ1-6; size: few; CDR3: CASNTGQGDSSLHF; DNA: TGTGCCAGTAATACCGGACAGGGGGATTCATCCCTCCACTTT